The present entry profiles one T cell receptor (beta chain) with its context. Its cognate antigen has yet to be identified. Base-call qualities are not available, and no considerably larger clone is one nucleotide away. Trimming takes 9 bases off V and 4 bases off J; junction bases not matched to a gene: 4. There are 12 amino acids in the CDR3, from cysteine to phenylalanine inclusive. Here the CDR3 DNA is all that survives: 36 bases in frame from base 1. Taken from the germline V gene, the CDR1 and CDR2 loops are SNHLY and FYNNEI. The intended sense of this specimen's time point label: baseline before first vaccination. The sample's treatment or condition, from its label and the paper: meningococcal conjugate vaccine given as trial control. Samples from vaccinated people were obtained from the UK trials COV001 and COV002, which included a single-blind randomized controlled phase 2/3 trial of AZD1222 (ChAdOx1 nCoV-19) in healthy adults. For TCRbeta chain sequencing, PBMC samples from trial participants were taken at day 0 and at day 28 after the second dose.

The source of the sample is a study of T cell responses to AZD1222 COVID-19 vaccine (dated by TCRdb to the early 2020s). About the full investigation: A total of just over 230 trial participants underwent TCR sequencing, of whom about 200 had received two doses of AZD1222 and 26 had received two doses of the MenACWY control vaccine. Enrollment into the trials was organized by age into subgroups of 18-55, 56-69 and 70-plus years, and those subgroups contained approximately 160, 26 and 62 TCR-sequenced participants, respectively. The study at large found these results: Epitopes outside the regions mutated in the B.1.351 and B.1.1.7 variants were reportedly recognized by nearly half of the unique spike-specific TCRs. The 56-69-year group was small, and its depth increase did not reach significance, likely because of low power. Participants were mostly white British and included more females than males, and it was suggested by the authors that clonal diversity may have been underestimated. Spike-specific TCR breadth and depth rose significantly after two AZD1222 doses compared with day 0 and with MenACWY recipients. CD4 TCRs associated with the vaccine covered the entire spike protein, and the dominant responses were in regions 160-218 and 743-854. Only a handful of AZD1222 recipients were SARS-CoV-2 seropositive at baseline, limiting conclusions about previously exposed vaccinees. Because no day 14 peak-response samples were available, repertoires were characterized only after the peak T cell response.

The CDR3 regions of human TCRbeta chains were subjected to immunosequencing. On the study's bioinformatics: Repertoire TCRs were matched against a reference library of SARS-CoV-2-specific TCRs generated with the MIRA antigen-specificity platform. Breadth was defined as the fraction of unique TCRs that were SARS-CoV-2-associated, and depth was defined as the fraction of total T cells that were SARS-CoV-2-associated. Using the MIRA data, each spike-specific TCR was assigned both to the spike region to which the TCR was reactive and to a CD4 or CD8 class. Log10-transformed breadth and depth values were compared by one-way ANOVA with Sidak's multiple comparisons tests. TCRdb provides this immuneACCESS table in a form limited to in-frame rearrangements. Some clones are lacking; in checked studies, under half of them reflect an unresolved V gene, and why the rest are absent is not known. V, J and clone size are taken as reported in that table, and D and trimming were inferred from the DNA itself. This sample comprises 66,000 or so clones, around 79% of them detected only once. The top ten constitute approximately 23% of the sample.

In this chain, TRBV2 is recombined with TRBJ1-2; 8 bases in the junction line up with TRBD1. The clonotype was recovered from an adult in good health. The specimen was peripheral blood, collected on day 0 of MenACWY control vaccination. The nucleotide sequence reads TGTGCCAGTAGGGGGACAGGCTATGGCTACACCTTC. Its amino acids are CASRGTGYGYTF.